A selection of T cell receptor beta chains follows, all from one sample in a study of blood T cell repertoires in COVID-19. The repertoire was sequenced with immunoSEQ multiplex PCR; TCRdb's copy has only in-frame clones and lacks some. The sample yields about 260,000 clones, 84% seen once. Sequencing was carried out using PBMCs or T cells enriched from blood (not recorded which). The receptors stem from a man in his thirties or forties with acute COVID-19. The CDR3 runs from the conserved cysteine through the conserved F or W. A D gene is named only where the DNA matches it firmly. Expanded clones get a size class; other rows say once, few or many, or leave the size out.

J gene: TRBJ1-2
clone size: .
D gene: .
V gene: TRBV28
CDR3 DNA: TGTGCCAGCAGTTTGGGGCGGCTCGGACCCTATGGCTACACCTTC
CDR3 protein: CASSLGRLGPYGYTF

J gene: TRBJ1-4
clone size: .
D gene: TRBD1
V gene: TRBV19
CDR3 DNA: TGTGCCAGTAAAGATCAGGGGGCAACTAATGAAAAACTGTTTTTT
CDR3 protein: CASKDQGATNEKLFF

J gene: TRBJ2-3
clone size: .
D gene: .
V gene: TRBV24-1
CDR3 DNA: TGTGCCACCCGGTTTAGCTCGACAGATACGCAGTATTTT
CDR3 protein: CATRFSSTDTQYF

J gene: TRBJ2-5
clone size: .
D gene: .
V gene: TRBV28
CDR3 DNA: TGTGCCAGCAGTTTAAATCCGGGGACCCAGTACTTC
CDR3 protein: CASSLNPGTQYF

J gene: TRBJ2-3
clone size: .
D gene: TRBD1
V gene: TRBV28
CDR3 DNA: TGTGCCGGACAGGCCCGACTCACAGATACGCAGTATTTT
CDR3 protein: CAGQARLTDTQYF

J gene: TRBJ2-5
clone size: .
D gene: TRBD2
V gene: TRBV29-1
CDR3 DNA: TGCAGCGTTTCCGGGGGGGAGACCCAGTACTTC
CDR3 protein: CSVSGGETQYF

J gene: TRBJ1-4
clone size: .
D gene: .
V gene: TRBV4-2
CDR3 DNA: TGTGCCAGCAGCCAAGATCTACTGAATGAAAAACTGTTTTTT
CDR3 protein: CASSQDLLNEKLFF

J gene: TRBJ1-2
clone size: .
D gene: .
V gene: TRBV5-4
CDR3 DNA: TGTGCCAGCAGCCAGGACCTCCAGGGCGGCTATGGCTACACCTTC
CDR3 protein: CASSQDLQGGYGYTF

J gene: TRBJ2-1
clone size: few
D gene: .
V gene: TRBV5-5
CDR3 DNA: TGTGCCAGCAGCTTGTCAAATGAGCAGTTCTTC
CDR3 protein: CASSLSNEQFF

J gene: TRBJ2-4
clone size: .
D gene: TRBD2
V gene: TRBV19
CDR3 DNA: TGTGCCAGTAGTATAGGTACGGGGGGAGTCGGGGCCAAAAACATTCAGTACTTC
CDR3 protein: CASSIGTGGVGAKNIQYF

J gene: TRBJ2-5
clone size: .
D gene: .
V gene: TRBV2
CDR3 DNA: TGTGCCAGCAGCACAGGGACGATCCAAGAGACCCAGTACTTC
CDR3 protein: CASSTGTIQETQYF

J gene: TRBJ2-3
clone size: few
D gene: TRBD1
V gene: TRBV19
CDR3 DNA: TGTGCCAGTAGTGCAGGGGGCGCAGATACGCAGTATTTT
CDR3 protein: CASSAGGADTQYF

J gene: TRBJ1-3
clone size: .
D gene: .
V gene: TRBV9
CDR3 DNA: TGTGCCAGCAGCGTAGGGACAGACACCATATATTTT
CDR3 protein: CASSVGTDTIYF

J gene: TRBJ2-1
clone size: once
D gene: .
V gene: TRBV5-1
CDR3 DNA: TGCGCCAGCAACTTACCTGGGCAACCCCTTGAGTTCTTC
CDR3 protein: CASNLPGQPLEFF

J gene: TRBJ2-2
clone size: .
D gene: .
V gene: TRBV19
CDR3 DNA: TGTGCCAGTAGTATGACAGGCGGGAGCACCGGGGAGCTGTTTTTT
CDR3 protein: CASSMTGGSTGELFF

J gene: TRBJ1-1
clone size: .
D gene: TRBD1
V gene: TRBV25-1
CDR3 DNA: TGTGCCAGCAGTGGGACAGGGGAGAGCGCTGAAGCTTTCTTT
CDR3 protein: CASSGTGESAEAFF

J gene: TRBJ2-3
clone size: .
D gene: TRBD1
V gene: TRBV5-1
CDR3 DNA: TGCGCCAGCAGCCAAGGGCCGACAGGGGATGTCACAGATACGCAGTATTTT
CDR3 protein: CASSQGPTGDVTDTQYF

J gene: TRBJ2-4
clone size: once
D gene: .
V gene: TRBV3-1/TRBV3-2
CDR3 DNA: TGTGCCAGCAGCCCGGTCCCGGAGCTAGCCAAAAACATTCAGTACTTC
CDR3 protein: CASSPVPELAKNIQYF

J gene: TRBJ2-2
clone size: .
D gene: .
V gene: TRBV5-1
CDR3 DNA: TGCGCCAGCAGCGCCGGAAGGGGCCGAACCGGGGAGCTGTTTTTT
CDR3 protein: CASSAGRGRTGELFF

J gene: TRBJ1-1
clone size: many
D gene: .
V gene: TRBV28
CDR3 DNA: TGTGCCAGCAGTTTATATCTTGCCTTAACAGGGCTCACTGAAGCTTTCTTT
CDR3 protein: CASSLYLALTGLTEAFF

J gene: TRBJ1-1
clone size: once
D gene: .
V gene: TRBV19
CDR3 DNA: TGTGCCAGTAGTTATTGGGGGGCTGAAGCTTTCTTT
CDR3 protein: CASSYWGAEAFF

J gene: TRBJ1-1
clone size: .
D gene: .
V gene: TRBV5-4
CDR3 DNA: TGTGCCAGCAACCCGACCGGCGCGGGGGCGGCTGAAGCTTTCTTT
CDR3 protein: CASNPTGAGAAEAFF

J gene: TRBJ2-1
clone size: .
D gene: .
V gene: TRBV6-5
CDR3 DNA: TGTGCCAGCAGTTATGCAGGGCAGGGCCTCCGGCAGTTCTTC
CDR3 protein: CASSYAGQGLRQFF

J gene: TRBJ2-2
clone size: .
D gene: TRBD2
V gene: TRBV5-1
CDR3 DNA: TGTGCCAGCAGCCCGAGGACTAGGGGTCGCGCCGGGGAGCTGTTTTTT
CDR3 protein: CASSPRTRGRAGELFF

J gene: TRBJ2-1
clone size: .
D gene: .
V gene: TRBV9
CDR3 DNA: TGTGCCAGCCGTAGATCCGGTTACAATGAGCAGTTCTTC
CDR3 protein: CASRRSGYNEQFF

J gene: TRBJ1-6
clone size: .
D gene: .
V gene: TRBV10-1
CDR3 DNA: TGCGCCAGCCGGCAACAGGACAATTCACCCCTCCACTTT
CDR3 protein: CASRQQDNSPLHF

J gene: TRBJ2-2
clone size: .
D gene: .
V gene: TRBV7-8
CDR3 DNA: TGTGCCAGCAGCCCCCATCCGGCGGTGAACACCGGGGAGCTGTTTTTT
CDR3 protein: CASSPHPAVNTGELFF

J gene: TRBJ1-1
clone size: .
D gene: TRBD1
V gene: TRBV27
CDR3 DNA: TGTGCCAGCTTTACAGCAGGGGGCCTAATGAACACTGAAGCTTTCTTT
CDR3 protein: CASFTAGGLMNTEAFF

J gene: TRBJ1-6
clone size: .
D gene: .
V gene: TRBV23-1
CDR3 DNA: TGCGCCAGCAGTCAGCCGGGACACCAGAGCTCCTATAATTCACCCCTCCACTTT
CDR3 protein: CASSQPGHQSSYNSPLHF

J gene: TRBJ2-3
clone size: few
D gene: TRBD1
V gene: TRBV5-4
CDR3 DNA: TGTGCCAGCAGTTCCATGGACAGGGAAACAGATACGCAGTATTTT
CDR3 protein: CASSSMDRETDTQYF

J gene: TRBJ1-2
clone size: .
D gene: .
V gene: TRBV4-3
CDR3 DNA: TGCGCCAGCAGCCTCCGGGGGGCTCTCCACTATGGCTACACCTTC
CDR3 protein: CASSLRGALHYGYTF

J gene: TRBJ1-1
clone size: .
D gene: TRBD1
V gene: TRBV19
CDR3 DNA: TGTGCCAGTAGTAGAAGACAGGGGAACACTGAAGCTTTCTTT
CDR3 protein: CASSRRQGNTEAFF

J gene: TRBJ2-1
clone size: .
D gene: .
V gene: TRBV7-2
CDR3 DNA: TGTGCCAGCAGCTCGGGTATCTTC
CDR3 protein: CASSSGIF

J gene: TRBJ2-1
clone size: .
D gene: .
V gene: TRBV4-3
CDR3 DNA: TGCGCCAGCAGCCAACGTCACGGGAATGAGCAGTTCTTC
CDR3 protein: CASSQRHGNEQFF

J gene: TRBJ2-3
clone size: .
D gene: TRBD2
V gene: TRBV18
CDR3 DNA: TGTGCCAGCTCACTTTCGAGACTAGCGGGAGCTCGCACAGATACGCAGTATTTT
CDR3 protein: CASSLSRLAGARTDTQYF

J gene: TRBJ2-2
clone size: .
D gene: TRBD2
V gene: TRBV5-1
CDR3 DNA: TGTGCCAGCAGCTTTACTAGCGGGAGAAACACCGGGGAGCTGTTTTTT
CDR3 protein: CASSFTSGRNTGELFF

J gene: TRBJ1-4
clone size: .
D gene: .
V gene: TRBV5-1
CDR3 DNA: TGTGCCAGCAGTCACAGTCTGGGAAAACTGTTTTTT
CDR3 protein: CASSHSLGKLFF

J gene: TRBJ1-5
clone size: .
D gene: .
V gene: TRBV5-1
CDR3 DNA: TGTGCCAGCAGCTTGATGGGGAGAAATCAGCCCCAGCATTTT
CDR3 protein: CASSLMGRNQPQHF

J gene: TRBJ2-1
clone size: .
D gene: .
V gene: TRBV12-1
CDR3 DNA: TGTGCCAGCAGCGGCATTAAGCGGGCCCCGGTCAACAATGAGCAGTTCTTC
CDR3 protein: CASSGIKRAPVNNEQFF

J gene: TRBJ1-2
clone size: .
D gene: .
V gene: TRBV19
CDR3 DNA: TGTGCCAGTAGTATAGAAGAGGGACATAACTATGGCTACACCTTC
CDR3 protein: CASSIEEGHNYGYTF

J gene: TRBJ2-6
clone size: .
D gene: .
V gene: TRBV11-3
CDR3 DNA: TGTGCCAGCAGCCCAGGGGTCGAGGGGGCCAACGTCCTGACTTTC
CDR3 protein: CASSPGVEGANVLTF

J gene: TRBJ2-3
clone size: .
D gene: .
V gene: TRBV15
CDR3 DNA: TGTGCCACCAGCAGAGAGGCTAGCGCCGATACGCAGTATTTT
CDR3 protein: CATSREASADTQYF

J gene: TRBJ1-1
clone size: .
D gene: .
V gene: TRBV19
CDR3 DNA: TGTGCCAGTAGTATGGTCAGAACGAACACTGAAGCTTTCTTT
CDR3 protein: CASSMVRTNTEAFF

J gene: TRBJ2-2
clone size: .
D gene: TRBD2
V gene: TRBV27
CDR3 DNA: TGTGCCAGCAAAGGATTAGCGGGAGAAGGGGAGCTGTTTTTT
CDR3 protein: CASKGLAGEGELFF

J gene: TRBJ1-2
clone size: few
D gene: TRBD1
V gene: TRBV28
CDR3 DNA: TGTGCCAGCAGCCTGGTACAAGGGGGCAGGGGCTACACCTTC
CDR3 protein: CASSLVQGGRGYTF

J gene: TRBJ1-2
clone size: .
D gene: .
V gene: TRBV7-9
CDR3 DNA: TGTGCCAGCAGCCCTCAGGGGAACTATGGCTACACCTTC
CDR3 protein: CASSPQGNYGYTF

J gene: TRBJ2-1
clone size: .
D gene: .
V gene: TRBV19
CDR3 DNA: TGTGCCAGTAGTACTCGCAGGGCATCACACAATGAGCAGTTCTTC
CDR3 protein: CASSTRRASHNEQFF

J gene: TRBJ1-1
clone size: .
D gene: TRBD1
V gene: TRBV3-1/TRBV3-2
CDR3 DNA: TGTGCCAGCAGCCCTCAGGGGACAGGGGACACTGAAGCTTTCTTT
CDR3 protein: CASSPQGTGDTEAFF

J gene: TRBJ1-1
clone size: .
D gene: TRBD1
V gene: TRBV9
CDR3 DNA: TGTGCCAGCAGCGGTATACTTGTCGGGACAGCGGTGAAGAACACTGAAGCTTTCTTT
CDR3 protein: CASSGILVGTAVKNTEAFF

J gene: TRBJ1-2
clone size: few
D gene: .
V gene: TRBV24-1
CDR3 DNA: TGTGCCACCAGTGATAGTGAGAGGGCAGGCTATGGCTACACCTTC
CDR3 protein: CATSDSERAGYGYTF